The subject of this entry is one T cell receptor (beta chain). Sequencing was performed with immunoSEQ multiplex PCR; in TCRdb, only in-frame clones are kept and a portion is missing. This repertoire shows under 150,000 clones, 80% to 90% found once; its top ten account for 5.5%. This entry belongs to a study of T cell responses to AZD1222 COVID-19 vaccine. Germline-derived CDR1 and CDR2 are SGDLS and YYNGEE. This CDR3 has 16 amino acids. The J segment lost 1 base and the V segment lost 0 bases, leaving 5 bases of the junction unmatched. The starting material was peripheral blood, obtained on day 0 of AZD1222 vaccination. The genes are TRBV9 and TRBJ2-3; TRBD2 agrees at 7 bases. This clonotype was sampled from an adult in good health. This CDR3 is CASSVASSGRTDTQYF. The CDR3 coding sequence is TGTGCCAGCAGCGTAGCGTCTAGCGGACGCACAGATACGCAGTATTTT. The variable domain in full, with the rest retrieved from reference TRBV9 and TRBJ2-3, is DSGVTQTPKHLITATGQRVTLRCSPRSGDLSVYWYQQSLDQGLQFLIQYYNGEERAKGNILERFSAQQFPDLHSELNLSSLELGDSALYFCASSVASSGRTDTQYFGPGTRLTVL.